This T cell receptor beta chain was found in a study of prognosis after radiotherapy for stage I lung cancer. CDR3 length: 13 residues. Germline V gives CDR1 LNHDA, CDR2 SQIVND (reference sequence). Multiplex PCR, run in two rounds, amplified TCR beta CDR3 from genomic DNA. The authors ran first-round PCR with primers specific to each TRBV and TRBJ gene. TCRdb re-called the multiplex PCR reads with MiXCR, one entry per CDR3 protein. The sample consists of fewer than 40,000 distinct CDR3 sequences, 25% to 40% of them appearing once. With regard to this clonotype: At one of its ends the junction is not consistent with the germline gene, which may arise from a read error.

The source was PBMCs, collected before or after stereotactic body radiation therapy (not recorded which). The rearrangement uses TRBV19 and TRBJ1-2; D is perhaps TRBD1 (5 bases). This receptor was obtained from a donor of 50 years or more with non-small cell lung cancer. The DNA for the CDR3 is TGTGCCAGTAGTACACAGGCGGCGCATGGCTACACCTTT. It encodes CASSTQAAHGYTF.